Below are 25 T cell receptor beta chains sequenced from a single sample in a study of T cells in Graves' hyperthyroidism and ophthalmopathy. Authors of the study amplified TCR beta CDR3 regions from RNA transcripts. The HTBI primer set was used in a first-round RT-PCR of the TCR CDR3. TCRdb ran MiXCR on the multiplex PCR reads and lists one entry per CDR3 protein. The table records about 500,000 distinct CDR3 sequences, approximately 15% of them present only once. What was sequenced was blood. The receptors originated from a woman aged 18-35 years with Graves' hyperthyroidism.

This clonotype was seen repeatedly, ten times or more. The J gene is TRBJ1-6, the V gene TRBV20-1, with D uncertain. Germline-derived CDR1 and CDR2 are DFQATT and SNEGSKA (reference sequence). The CDR3 consists of 13 residues. In DNA, the CDR3 is TGCTCCCTACCCCCGGGTGGGAATTCACCCCTCCACTTT. This sequence encodes CSLPPGGNSPLHF.

The V gene is TRBV9, the J gene TRBJ2-3, with TRBD2 as a possible D gene (6 bases). Germline values: CDR1 SGDLS, CDR2 YYNGEE. The CDR3 runs 15 residues. The V end was cut by 1 base, the J end by 2 bases, with 11 bases between. The CDR3 loop reads CASSVTGDFTDTQYF. The CDR3 nucleotides read TGTGCCAGCAGCGTAACGGGAGATTTCACAGATACGCAGTATTTT.

J is TRBJ2-5 and V is TRBV28, with TRBD2 matching over 10 bases. This CDR3 contains 16 residues. V lost 6 bases, J lost 1 base, and 8 bases stayed unmatched. Germline V gene lookup returns CDR1 MDHEN and CDR2 SYDVKM. CDR3 sequence: CASRGPAGGFQETQYF. The CDR3 bases are TGTGCCAGCAGGGGACCAGCGGGAGGGTTCCAAGAGACCCAGTACTTC.

This rearrangement joins TRBV19 to TRBJ1-1; 9 bases match TRBD1. The CDR3 is 16 residues long. After removal of 3 bases from V and 5 bases from J, the junction contained 10 bases not matched to a gene. Germline CDR1 LNHDA, CDR2 SQIVND (reference sequence). As DNA, the CDR3 is TGTGCCAGTAGTATTTTGCACGGGACAGGGAGTACTGAAGCTTTCTTT. Translating gives CASSILHGTGSTEAFF.

The rearrangement joins TRBV2 to TRBJ1-4, with a tentative D call TRBD1 (5 bases). Germline assignment: CDR1 SNHLY and CDR2 FYNNEI. This CDR3 is built from 14 residues. V gave up 6 bases and J gave up 4 bases, with 12 bases separating them. CDR3: CASRGTADNEKLFF. The CDR3 bases are TGTGCCAGCAGAGGGACGGCGGATAATGAAAAACTGTTTTTT.

The genes are TRBV6-2 or TRBV6-3 and TRBJ1-5, with D possibly matching TRBD1 (6 bases). Trimming cost V 1 base and J 7 bases, with 11 bases left between them. Germline V gene data show CDR1 as MNHEY and CDR2 as SVGEGT. CDR3 length: 14 amino acids. CDR3 bases: TGTGCCAGCAGTTACTGGGGGCGCGGGCAGCCCCAGCATTTT. Translated: CASSYWGRGQPQHF.

This clonotype was detected many times. The genes are TRBV6-1 and TRBJ1-4, with TRBD1 matching over 10 bases. The germline V gene encodes CDR1 MNHNS and CDR2 SASEGT. This CDR3 has 14 residues. The ends lost 6 bases at V and 8 bases at J; junction bases unmatched: 6. The CDR3 nucleotides read TGTGCCAGCAGCGAGGGACAGGGGCGAGAAAAACTGTTTTTT. This translates into CASSEGQGREKLFF.

This chain joins TRBV28 and TRBJ1-6; a possible D gene is TRBD1 (5 bases). The germline V gene encodes CDR1 MDHEN and CDR2 SYDVKM. Trimming cost V 5 bases and J 10 bases, with 12 bases left between them. This CDR3 has 13 amino acids. The CDR3 loop is CASSLRALSPLHF. The CDR3 coding sequence is TGTGCCAGCAGTCTCAGGGCTCTCTCACCCCTCCACTTT.

This clonotype turned up a few times. The rearrangement uses TRBV7-9 and TRBJ1-1, with 8 positions matching TRBD1. The CDR3 has 12 amino acids. In germline, CDR1 is SEHNR, CDR2 FQNEAQ (reference sequence). Losses at the gene ends were 5 bases for V and 11 bases for J; bases not matched to a gene: 7. The CDR3 DNA is TGTGCCAGCAGCGCTGGACAGGGTGAGGCTTTCTTT. It translates to CASSAGQGEAFF.

There are a few counts of this clonotype. The chain employs TRBV18 and TRBJ2-1; the D gene is possibly TRBD1 (5 bases). The V gene lost 4 bases and the J gene lost 5 bases, with 21 bases spanning the gap. Looked up from germline, CDR1 is KGHSH and CDR2 is LQKENI. The CDR3 covers 17 residues. This CDR3 is CASSLPKGLKGNNEQFF. The CDR3 bases are TGTGCCAGCTCACTACCAAAGGGGTTAAAGGGGAACAATGAGCAGTTCTTC. The full variable domain, with the rest looked up from reference TRBV18 and TRBJ2-1, is NAGVMQNPRHLVRRRGQEARLRCSPMKGHSHVYWYRQLPEEGLKFMVYLQKENIIDESGMPKERFSAEFPKEGPSILRIQQVVRGDSAAYFCASSLPKGLKGNNEQFFGPGTRLTVL.

This clonotype was seen a few times. The CDR3 DNA is TGTGCCAGCAGCCCCGGTGATGGGACAATTTACGAGCAGTACTTC. Translated: CASSPGDGTIYEQYF. V gene TRBV14 combines with J gene TRBJ2-7; the D gene is possibly TRBD1 (6 bases). The length of the CDR3 is 15 residues. In germline, CDR1 is SGHDN, CDR2 FVKESK. V lost 4 bases and J 4 bases, leaving 17 bases between the germline ends.

This clonotype was counted many times. J is TRBJ2-5 and V is TRBV3-1; 9 bases are shared with TRBD1. CDR1 is LGHDT and CDR2 is YNNKEL in the germline V gene (reference sequence). The V gene end was trimmed by 2 bases and the J gene end by 5 bases; junction bases not matched to a gene: 9. This CDR3 is built from 16 residues. The CDR3, as DNA: TGTGCCAGCAGCCAATGGGGGACAGGGCTGGAGGAGACCCAGTACTTC. As protein: CASSQWGTGLEETQYF.

V usage is TRBV29-1 and J usage is TRBJ2-7; TRBD2 aligns across 7 bases. Germline CDR1 SQVTM, CDR2 ANQGSEA. Trimming at V came to 6 bases and at J to 7 bases, leaving 12 bases not matched to a gene. The CDR3 has 13 residues. The CDR3 spells CSVGRAAFGEQYF. The CDR3 DNA reads as TGCAGCGTGGGGAGGGCCGCTTTTGGGGAGCAGTACTTC.

This clonotype was detected a few times. The chain combines TRBV20-1 with TRBJ1-6, with TRBD1 identical over 7 bases. This CDR3 is 15 amino acids long. Germline V lookup: CDR1 DFQATT, CDR2 SNEGSKA (reference sequence). J lost 4 bases, V lost 4 bases, and 7 bases had no gene match. The CDR3 DNA reads as TGCAGTGCTATGGATGGACAGGCATATAATTCACCCCTCCACTTT. Translating gives CSAMDGQAYNSPLHF.

Only a few counts were recorded for this clonotype. V usage is TRBV10-1 and J usage is TRBJ2-3; D might be TRBD1 (6 bases). V was trimmed by 3 bases and J by 5 bases, leaving 12 bases between them. The germline gives CDR1 WNHNN, CDR2 SYGVQD (reference sequence). The CDR3 has 14 amino acids. In DNA form, the CDR3 reads TGCGCCAGCAGTGACAGGTCAGGGGTAGATACGCAGTATTTT. This encodes CASSDRSGVDTQYF.

The chain recombines TRBV19 with TRBJ2-5, with D maybe TRBD2 (7 bases). Deletions cut 3 bases from V and 7 bases from J, with 21 bases between. The germline CDR1 and CDR2 sequences are LNHDA and SQIVND (reference sequence). CDR3 length: 16 amino acids. CDR3 coding DNA: TGTGCCAGTAGTATCGGGGGTGGGGGGGGCATGGTGACCCAGTACTTC. It is translated as CASSIGGGGGMVTQYF. The full variable domain, with the rest looked up from reference TRBV19 and TRBJ2-5, is DGGITQSPKYLFRKEGQNVTLSCEQNLNHDAMYWYRQDPGQGLRLIYYSQIVNDFQKGDIAEGYSVSREKKESFPLTVTSAQKNPTAFYLCASSIGGGGGMVTQYFGPGTRLLVL.

At least ten counts were recorded for this clonotype. This chain joins TRBV28 and TRBJ2-1; TRBD2 matches at 8 bases. Germline CDR1 MDHEN, CDR2 SYDVKM. The CDR3 runs 17 residues. V was clipped by 4 bases and J by 5 bases; unmatched bases: 13. In DNA, the CDR3 is TGTGCCAGCAGTTACGACTCCAGCGGGAGATACGACAATGAGCAGTTCTTC. This gives the protein CASSYDSSGRYDNEQFF.

V is TRBV6-1 and J is TRBJ2-3; D is perhaps TRBD2 (7 bases). Germline-derived CDR1 and CDR2 are MNHNS and SASEGT. This CDR3 has 13 residues. The V gene lost 2 bases and the J gene lost 6 bases, with 9 bases spanning the gap. The CDR3 protein is CASSERGGDTQYF. The CDR3 DNA sequence: TGTGCCAGCAGTGAAAGGGGGGGTGATACGCAGTATTTT.

The chain is built from TRBV10-3 and TRBJ2-4, with 7 bases lining up with TRBD2. Germline assignment: CDR1 ENHRY and CDR2 SYGVKD. V lost 0 bases and J lost 8; bases outside the gene matches: 4. The CDR3 length is 14 residues. This CDR3 reads CAISESTGGDIQYF. The CDR3 DNA is TGTGCCATCAGTGAGTCGACTGGGGGGGACATTCAGTACTTC.

This sequence joins TRBV19 and TRBJ2-7; 7 nucleotides match TRBD1. Germline V gene lookup returns CDR1 LNHDA and CDR2 SQIVND (reference sequence). The CDR3 is made up of 17 amino acids. The J segment lost 3 bases and the V segment lost 3 bases, leaving 14 bases of the junction unmatched. CDR3 coding DNA: TGTGCCAGTAGTATCCCACCGAGACAGGGCGCCTTCTACGAGCAGTACTTC. This codes for CASSIPPRQGAFYEQYF.

This chain joins TRBV10-3 and TRBJ2-5; 11 nucleotides line up with TRBD2. Germline V CDR1 and CDR2: ENHRY, SYGVKD. The CDR3 is 17 residues long. V gave up 6 bases and J gave up 4 bases; unmatched junction bases: 13. The CDR3 region is CAIRDTSGRNGGETQYF. In DNA, the CDR3 is TGTGCCATCAGGGATACTAGCGGGAGAAATGGGGGAGAGACCCAGTACTTC.

Concerning this clonotype itself: One end of the junction varies from germline; a read error may be responsible. The chain couples TRBV4-2 to TRBJ2-3; 8 bases map to TRBD2. CDR1 is LGHNA and CDR2 is YNFKEQ in the germline V gene. This CDR3 contains 15 residues. CDR3 DNA sequence: TGTGCCAGCAGCCAGGAAAGGACTAGCAGAGATACGCAGTATTTT. This translates into CASSQERTSRDTQYF.

This clonotype was detected ten times or more. This sequence joins TRBV4-2 and TRBJ2-7, with D unclear. There are 14 residues in the CDR3. CDR1 is LGHNA, CDR2 YNFKEQ, per germline. V lost 0 bases, J lost 3 bases, and 9 bases lay in between. CDR3 loop: CASSQDTQYYEQYF. The CDR3 DNA follows: TGTGCCAGCAGCCAAGATACACAGTACTACGAGCAGTACTTC.

This clonotype was seen repeatedly, ten times or more. The rearrangement links TRBV28 to TRBJ2-1, with 12 bases identical to TRBD2. The CDR3 has 18 amino acids. Germline lookup yields CDR1 MDHEN and CDR2 SYDVKM. V trimming: 5 bases; J trimming: 5 bases; junction bases outside the gene matches: 13. The DNA for the CDR3 is TGTGCCAGCAGTCTAGCGGCTAGCGGGGGGGCCGCGGACAATGAGCAGTTCTTC. Amino acid sequence: CASSLAASGGAADNEQFF.

This clonotype has a handful of counts. The chain has TRBV20-1 and TRBJ2-1, with TRBD1 matching 9 bases. The V gene end was trimmed by 3 bases and the J gene end by 6 bases; junction bases not matched to a gene: 6. The CDR3 consists of 14 residues. Germline-derived CDR1 and CDR2 are DFQATT and SNEGSKA (reference sequence). CDR3 sequence: CSASRDRVPNEQFF. CDR3 bases: TGCAGTGCTAGCCGGGACAGGGTACCCAATGAGCAGTTCTTC.